These 20 T cell receptor beta chains came from one sample sequenced in a study of blood T cell repertoires in COVID-19. Measured with immunoSEQ multiplex PCR; TCRdb has only the in-frame clones, and not every one. The sample lists roughly 150,000 clones; about 81% were seen once. Specimen: peripheral blood. The receptors here all came from a human donor in a cohort sampled during active COVID-19.

This sequence joins TRBV5-3 and TRBJ2-7; a weak D match, TRBD2 (5 bases). Being an ORF, TRBV5-3 has a function that is uncertain. Trimming left V 4 bases short and J 6 bases short, with 11 bases between. There are 12 residues in the CDR3. CDR3 DNA: TGTGCCAGAAGCCCAAACGCGGGCGAGCAGTACTTC. As protein: CARSPNAGEQYF.

The rearrangement uses TRBV9 and TRBJ1-1, with 8 nucleotides matching TRBD1. This CDR3 region has 15 residues. V was pared by 0 bases and J by 5 bases, with 6 bases of the junction left unmatched. Germline CDR1 SGDLS, CDR2 YYNGEE. CDR3 coding DNA: TGTGCCAGCAGCGTAGCGGCAGGGGGCGGAACTGAAGCTTTCTTT. This codes for CASSVAAGGGTEAFF.

This clone came up once. J is TRBJ2-7 and V is TRBV27; D uncertain. The CDR3 totals 14 residues. Trimming removed 6 bases at V and 0 bases at J, with 12 bases between. Germline CDR1 reads MNHEY; CDR2 reads SMNVEV (reference sequence). This CDR3 reads CASRHSPSSYEQYF. The CDR3 nucleotides read TGTGCCAGCAGACACAGCCCCAGCTCCTACGAGCAGTACTTC.

The chain is built from TRBV20-1 and TRBJ2-3, with 7 bases matching TRBD2. The CDR3 runs to 13 residues. Germline CDR1 reads DFQATT; CDR2 reads SNEGSKA (reference sequence). The ends lost 3 bases at V and 4 bases at J; junction bases unmatched: 4. The CDR3 DNA sequence: TGCAGTGCTAGTCGGGAGGCCGCAGATACGCAGTATTTT. Translating gives CSASREAADTQYF.

This clone was seen once. J is TRBJ1-5 and V is TRBV27; 7 bases line up with TRBD1. Germline V gene data show CDR1 as MNHEY and CDR2 as SMNVEV (reference sequence). With V trimmed by 2 bases and J by 2 bases, 3 bases remained unmatched. The CDR3 has 15 amino acids. The CDR3 protein is CASSLQGTGNQPQHF. CDR3 DNA sequence: TGTGCCAGCAGTTTACAAGGGACAGGCAATCAGCCCCAGCATTTT.

The chain joins TRBV2 to TRBJ2-5; the match to TRBD2 covers 8 bases. The CDR3 consists of 15 residues. The germline V gene encodes CDR1 SNHLY and CDR2 FYNNEI. V shed 8 bases and J 5 bases; nucleotides not matched to a gene: 13. CDR3 loop: CASSDGGGWRETQYF. Here the CDR3 DNA reads TGTGCCAGCTCTGACGGCGGGGGGTGGCGGGAGACCCAGTACTTC.

The rearrangement joins TRBV25-1 to TRBJ2-7; possibly TRBD1 for D (5 bases). This CDR3 contains 17 residues. Germline assignment: CDR1 MGHDK and CDR2 SYGVNS. Trimming removed 3 bases from V and 2 bases from J, with 20 bases in between. The DNA for the CDR3 is TGTGCCAGCAGTGACCTCCTAACGACAGCCAACACCTACGAGCAGTACTTC. Its protein is CASSDLLTTANTYEQYF.

The rearrangement joins TRBV19 to TRBJ2-7, with D perhaps TRBD1 (6 bases). This CDR3 has 13 residues. The V end was cut by 6 bases, the J end by 2 bases, with 11 bases between. In germline, CDR1 is LNHDA, CDR2 SQIVND (reference sequence). The CDR3 DNA reads as TGTGCCAGTAGCCTGGGACATCCCTACGAGCAGTACTTC. It yields the protein CASSLGHPYEQYF.

The rearrangement uses TRBV9 and TRBJ1-5; D unresolved. The V end lost 2 bases, the J end lost 3 bases, and 27 bases lay between the germline ends. The germline gives CDR1 SGDLS, CDR2 YYNGEE. The CDR3 length is 20 residues. The CDR3: CASSVTQTRRAGGDNQPQHF. In nucleotides, the CDR3 is TGTGCCAGCAGCGTTACCCAAACAAGGAGGGCAGGAGGAGACAATCAGCCCCAGCATTTT.

The chain links TRBV15 to TRBJ1-2, with unresolved D. V was shortened by 8 bases and J by 1 base, with 14 bases between the two germline ends. CDR3 length: 14 amino acids. CDR1 LNHNV and CDR2 YYDKDF come from the germline V gene (reference sequence). CDR3 in amino acids: CATSPQALNYGYTF. DNA of the CDR3: TGTGCCACCTCTCCCCAGGCTCTTAACTATGGCTACACCTTC.

J is TRBJ2-3 and V is TRBV19; TRBD2 matches at 11 bases. The CDR3 has 15 amino acids. The germline CDR1 and CDR2 sequences are LNHDA and SQIVND (reference sequence). V shed 3 bases and J 4 bases; nucleotides not matched to a gene: 3. The CDR3 loop is CASSMLAGGPDTQYF. CDR3 DNA: TGTGCCAGTAGTATGCTAGCGGGAGGCCCAGATACGCAGTATTTT.

V usage is TRBV2 and J usage is TRBJ1-6; D is uncertain. Germline V gene sequence: CDR1 SNHLY, CDR2 FYNNEI. Trimming took 3 bases from V and 10 from J, leaving 10 bases between them. The CDR3 is made up of 13 amino acids. The CDR3 protein is CASSDGVRSPLHF. The CDR3 DNA reads TGTGCCAGCAGTGACGGGGTCCGGTCACCCCTCCACTTT.

The chain joins TRBV6-5 to TRBJ1-2; the D gene is possibly TRBD1 (6 bases). Trimming took off 8 bases at V and 4 bases at J, with 11 bases between the two ends. CDR1 MNHEY and CDR2 SVGAGI come from the germline V gene. CDR3 length: 12 residues. The CDR3 region is CASSRDIYGYTF. CDR3 nucleotides: TGTGCCAGCTCCCGGGACATCTATGGCTACACCTTC.

This chain uses TRBV27 with TRBJ2-4; the match to TRBD1 covers 7 bases. After removal of 6 bases from V and 5 bases from J, the junction contained 16 bases not matched to a gene. The V gene's germline CDR1 is MNHEY and CDR2 SMNVEV (reference sequence). This CDR3 comprises 17 residues. The CDR3 protein is CASSRGNPRNSQNIQYF. The CDR3, as DNA: TGTGCCAGCAGCAGGGGGAACCCTAGAAATTCGCAAAACATTCAGTACTTC.

The V call is TRBV5-6, the J call TRBJ2-7; D remains unclear. V lost 1 base, J lost 3 bases, and 5 bases lay in between. Germline V gives CDR1 SGHDT, CDR2 YYEEEE. CDR3 size: 12 residues. The chain's CDR3 is CASSLQNYEQYF. DNA of the CDR3: TGTGCCAGCAGCTTGCAGAACTACGAGCAGTACTTC. Drawing the rest from reference TRBV5-6 and TRBJ2-7, the complete variable domain is DAGVTQSPTHLIKTRGQQVTLRCSPKSGHDTVSWYQQALGQGPQFIFQYYEEEERQRGNFPDRFSGHQFPNYSSELNVNALLLGDSALYLCASSLQNYEQYFGPGTRLTVT.

This clone was detected ten times or more. V and J are TRBV13 and TRBJ1-2; no clear D. The CDR3 runs to 14 residues. Trimming pared 1 base from V and 4 bases from J, leaving 10 bases between. Per germline, CDR1 PRHDT and CDR2 FYEKMQ (reference sequence). This CDR3 is CASSLEGGSYGYTF. The CDR3 DNA sequence: TGTGCCAGCAGCTTAGAAGGAGGGAGCTATGGCTACACCTTC.

This chain uses TRBV7-6 with TRBJ2-5; TRBD2 is a possible D gene (5 bases). V was clipped by 5 bases and J by 1 base, with 14 bases between them. The CDR3 contains 15 residues. Germline V gives CDR1 SGHVS, CDR2 FNYEAQ. The CDR3 nucleotides are TGTGCCAGCAGCCCTGATATTGAGGGCCAAGAGACCCAGTACTTC. Its translation is CASSPDIEGQETQYF.

V usage is TRBV3-1 (or the pseudogene TRBV3-2) and J usage is TRBJ2-2, with D possibly being TRBD1 (5 bases). The CDR3 loop spans 18 amino acids. In germline, CDR1 is LGHDT, CDR2 YNNKEL (reference sequence). V dropped 1 base and J dropped 1 base, with 16 bases sitting between them. The CDR3 nucleotides read TGTGCCAGCAGCCAAGTAGTCAGGACATTACAGAACACCGGGGAGCTGTTTTTT. Amino acids: CASSQVVRTLQNTGELFF.

The chain employs TRBV7-2 and TRBJ2-3; 13 positions match TRBD2. Germline loops: CDR1 SGHTA, CDR2 FQGNSA. Trimming removed 3 bases from V and 5 bases from J; junction bases left unmatched: 11. The CDR3 totals 18 residues. The CDR3 sequence: CASSLELAGGPGGDTQYF. The CDR3 DNA reads as TGTGCCAGCAGCTTGGAACTAGCGGGAGGGCCGGGGGGAGATACGCAGTATTTT.

CDR3 in DNA: TGTGCCAGCTCCTCATCGTGGGGGGACGAGCAGTACTTC. The encoded protein is CASSSSWGDEQYF. The chain combines TRBV18 with TRBJ2-7, with a possible D match to TRBD2 (6 bases). The CDR3 length is 13 residues. In germline, CDR1 is KGHSH, CDR2 LQKENI. Trimming removed 6 bases from V and 5 bases from J, with 14 bases in between.